This T cell receptor beta chain emerged from a study of somatic mutations in cytotoxic T cells in rheumatoid arthritis. Study overall: No treatment had yet been given when patient blood (roughly 28 ml EDTA) was drawn, right after diagnosis. A subset of V beta antibody-stained T-cell populations was isolated by flow sorting, reaching nearly 100% purity, and this subset included V beta1+ cells that went on to TCRB sequencing. Study-wide findings and caveats: With about 65 patients examined, roughly eight had a largest CD8+ clone exceeding 20% of CD8+ cells.

The CDR3 runs to 14 residues. CDR1 is SGDLS, CDR2 YYNGEE, per germline. Unmatched junction bases numbered 1, after V lost 0 bases and J lost 3 bases. A remark on this clone: Its antigen is not identified.

Clones were sequenced by immunoSEQ multiplex PCR, and TCRdb holds only the in-frame ones, with some missing. The sample holds about 7,000 clones, around 75% seen once. Sequencing was carried out using CD8+ T cells sorted from blood. The chain recombines TRBV9 with TRBJ2-7, with 9 nucleotides matching TRBD2. This clonotype was obtained from an adult with rheumatoid arthritis. The CDR3 DNA reads TGTGCCAGCAGCGTAGAAGCGGGGGGCTACGAGCAGTACTTC. This codes for CASSVEAGGYEQYF.